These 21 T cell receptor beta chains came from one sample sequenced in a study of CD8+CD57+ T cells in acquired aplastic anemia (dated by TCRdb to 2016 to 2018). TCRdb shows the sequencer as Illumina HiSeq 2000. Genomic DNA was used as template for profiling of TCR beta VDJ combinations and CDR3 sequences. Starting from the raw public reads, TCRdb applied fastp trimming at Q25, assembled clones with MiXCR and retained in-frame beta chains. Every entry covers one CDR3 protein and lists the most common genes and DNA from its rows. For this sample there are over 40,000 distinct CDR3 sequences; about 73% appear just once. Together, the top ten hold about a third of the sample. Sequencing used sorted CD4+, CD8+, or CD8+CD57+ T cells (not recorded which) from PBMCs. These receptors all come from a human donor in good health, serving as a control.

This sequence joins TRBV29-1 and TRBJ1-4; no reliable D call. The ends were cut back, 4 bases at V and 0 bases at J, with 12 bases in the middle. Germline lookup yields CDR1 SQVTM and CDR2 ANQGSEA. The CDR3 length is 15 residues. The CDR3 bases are TGCAGCGTTGGAACAGCCCATACAACTAATGAAAAACTGTTTTTT. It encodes CSVGTAHTTNEKLFF.

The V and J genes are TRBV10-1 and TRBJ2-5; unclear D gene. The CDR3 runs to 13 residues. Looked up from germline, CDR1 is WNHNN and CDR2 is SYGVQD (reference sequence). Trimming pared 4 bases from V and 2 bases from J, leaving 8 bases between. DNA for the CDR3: TGCGCCAGCAGTGGCGCGTTACAAGAGACCCAGTACTTC. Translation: CASSGALQETQYF.

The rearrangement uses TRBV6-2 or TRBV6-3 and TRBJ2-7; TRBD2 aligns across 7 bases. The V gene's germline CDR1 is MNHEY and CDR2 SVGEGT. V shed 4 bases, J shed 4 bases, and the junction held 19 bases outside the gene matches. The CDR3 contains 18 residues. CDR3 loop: CASSSHPSARDYTYEQYF. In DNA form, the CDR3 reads TGTGCCAGCAGTTCTCACCCGTCGGCGCGGGACTACACATACGAGCAGTACTTC.

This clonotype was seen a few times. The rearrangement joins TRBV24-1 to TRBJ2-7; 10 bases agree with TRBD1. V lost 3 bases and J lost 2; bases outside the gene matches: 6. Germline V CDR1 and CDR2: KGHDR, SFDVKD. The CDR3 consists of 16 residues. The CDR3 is CATSDPGTGATYEQYF. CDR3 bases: TGTGCCACCAGTGATCCTGGGACAGGGGCAACCTACGAGCAGTACTTC.

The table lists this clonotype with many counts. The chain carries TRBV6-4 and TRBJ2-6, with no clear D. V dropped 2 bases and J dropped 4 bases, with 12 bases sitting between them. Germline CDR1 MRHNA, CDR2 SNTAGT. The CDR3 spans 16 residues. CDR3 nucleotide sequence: TGTGCCAGCAGTGACGGTGTCTCTGGGGGGGCCAACGTCCTGACTTTC. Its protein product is CASSDGVSGGANVLTF.

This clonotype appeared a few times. The DNA for the CDR3 is TGTGCCAGCAGCCTAGCGGGGGGACAACAAGAGACCCAGTACTTC. The encoded protein is CASSLAGGQQETQYF. This rearrangement joins TRBV5-4 to TRBJ2-5; 11 nucleotides match TRBD2. V shed 4 bases and J 2 bases; nucleotides not matched to a gene: 4. Looked up from germline, CDR1 is SGHNT and CDR2 is YYREEE (reference sequence). This CDR3 is built from 15 residues.

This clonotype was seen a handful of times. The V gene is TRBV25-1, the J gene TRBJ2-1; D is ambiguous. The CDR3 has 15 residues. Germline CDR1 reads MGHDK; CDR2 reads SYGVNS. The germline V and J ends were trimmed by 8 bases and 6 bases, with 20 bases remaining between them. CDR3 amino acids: CASVEEVGYGNEQFF. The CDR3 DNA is TGTGCCAGCGTTGAAGAGGTAGGATATGGCAATGAGCAGTTCTTC.

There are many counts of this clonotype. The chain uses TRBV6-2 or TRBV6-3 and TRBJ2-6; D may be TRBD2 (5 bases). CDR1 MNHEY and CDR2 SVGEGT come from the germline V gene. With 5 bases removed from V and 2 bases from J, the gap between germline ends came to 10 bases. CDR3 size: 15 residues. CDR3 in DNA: TGTGCCAGCAGTGCCACTAGTGCTGGGGCCAACGTCCTGACTTTC. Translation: CASSATSAGANVLTF.

CDR3 in DNA: TGTGCCATCAGGGGACAGAGCACAGATACGCAGTATTTT. Translation: CAIRGQSTDTQYF. The J gene is TRBJ2-3, the V gene TRBV2, with 7 nucleotides matching TRBD1. CDR1 SNHLY and CDR2 FYNNEI come from the germline V gene. After removal of 10 bases from V and 0 bases from J, the junction contained 4 bases not matched to a gene. The CDR3 loop spans 13 amino acids.

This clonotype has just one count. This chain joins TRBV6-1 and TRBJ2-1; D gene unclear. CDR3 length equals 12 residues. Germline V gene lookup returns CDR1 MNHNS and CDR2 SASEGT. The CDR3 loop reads CAVETGYNEQFF. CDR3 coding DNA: TGTGCTGTGGAGACTGGGTACAATGAGCAGTTCTTC.

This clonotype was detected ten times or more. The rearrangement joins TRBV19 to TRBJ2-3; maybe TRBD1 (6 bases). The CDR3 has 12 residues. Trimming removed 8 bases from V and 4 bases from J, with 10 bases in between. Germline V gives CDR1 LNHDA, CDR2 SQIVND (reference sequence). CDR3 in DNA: TGTGCCAGTTCCACAGGGTCAGATACGCAGTATTTT. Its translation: CASSTGSDTQYF.

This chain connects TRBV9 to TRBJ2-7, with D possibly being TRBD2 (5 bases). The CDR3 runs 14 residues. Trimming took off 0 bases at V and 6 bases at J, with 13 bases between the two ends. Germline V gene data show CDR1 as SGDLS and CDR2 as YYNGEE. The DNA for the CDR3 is TGTGCCAGCAGCGTAGGTCGGACTCTCGCCGAGCAGTACTTC. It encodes CASSVGRTLAEQYF.

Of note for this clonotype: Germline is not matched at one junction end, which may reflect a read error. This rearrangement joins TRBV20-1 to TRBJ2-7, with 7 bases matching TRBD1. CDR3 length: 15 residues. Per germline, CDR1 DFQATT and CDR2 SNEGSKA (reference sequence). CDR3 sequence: CSARGTELSYNEQYF. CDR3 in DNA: TGCAGCGCTAGAGGGACAGAGCTCTCCTACAATGAGCAGTACTTC.

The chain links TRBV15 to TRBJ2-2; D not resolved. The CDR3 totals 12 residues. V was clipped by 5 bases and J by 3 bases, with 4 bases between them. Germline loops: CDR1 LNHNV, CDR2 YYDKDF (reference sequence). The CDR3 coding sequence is TGTGCCACCAGCTCCTACACCGGGGAGCTGTTTTTT. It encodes CATSSYTGELFF.

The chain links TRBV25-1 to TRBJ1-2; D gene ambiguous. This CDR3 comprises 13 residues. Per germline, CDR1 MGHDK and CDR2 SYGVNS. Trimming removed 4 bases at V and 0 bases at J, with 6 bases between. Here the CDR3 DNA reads TGTGCCAGCAGTGTCGTAGCTAACTATGGCTACACCTTC. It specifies CASSVVANYGYTF.

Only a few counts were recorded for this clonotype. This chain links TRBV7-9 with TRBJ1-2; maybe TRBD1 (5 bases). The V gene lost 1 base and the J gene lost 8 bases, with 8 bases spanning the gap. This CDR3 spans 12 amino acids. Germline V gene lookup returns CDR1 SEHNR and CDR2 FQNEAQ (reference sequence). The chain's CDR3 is CASSLGGAGYTF. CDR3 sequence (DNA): TGTGCCAGCAGCTTAGGTGGGGCGGGCTACACCTTC.

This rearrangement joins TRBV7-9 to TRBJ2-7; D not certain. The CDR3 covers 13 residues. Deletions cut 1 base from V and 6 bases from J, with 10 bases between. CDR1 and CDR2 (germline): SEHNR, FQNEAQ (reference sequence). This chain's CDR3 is CASSLDETGEQYF. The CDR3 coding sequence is TGTGCCAGCAGCTTAGACGAGACCGGCGAGCAGTACTTC.

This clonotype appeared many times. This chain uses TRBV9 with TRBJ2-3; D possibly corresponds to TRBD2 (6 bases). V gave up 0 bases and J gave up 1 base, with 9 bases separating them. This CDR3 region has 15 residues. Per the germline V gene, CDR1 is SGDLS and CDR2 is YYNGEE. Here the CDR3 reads CASSVDQRGTDTQYF. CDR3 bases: TGTGCCAGCAGCGTAGATCAGCGGGGCACAGATACGCAGTATTTT.

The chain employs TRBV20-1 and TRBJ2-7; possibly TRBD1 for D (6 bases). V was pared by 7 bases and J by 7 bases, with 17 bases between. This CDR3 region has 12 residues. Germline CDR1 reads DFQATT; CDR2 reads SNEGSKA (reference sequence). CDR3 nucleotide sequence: TGCAGTGTCTCAACAGGGATCGGGGAGCAGTACTTC. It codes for CSVSTGIGEQYF.

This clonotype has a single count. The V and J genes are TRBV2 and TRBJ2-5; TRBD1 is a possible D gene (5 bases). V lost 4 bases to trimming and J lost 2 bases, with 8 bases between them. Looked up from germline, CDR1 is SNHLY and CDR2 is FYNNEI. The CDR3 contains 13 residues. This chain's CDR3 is CASSGTRQETQYF. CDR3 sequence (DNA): TGTGCCAGCAGTGGGACAAGACAAGAGACCCAGTACTTC. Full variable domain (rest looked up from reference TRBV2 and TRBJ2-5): EPEVTQTPSHQVTQMGQEVILRCVPISNHLYFYWYRQILGQKVEFLVSFYNNEISEKSEIFDDQFSVERPDGSNFTLKIRSTKLEDSAMYFCASSGTRQETQYFGPGTRLLVL.

The CDR3 sequence is CASSPGRTNADTQYF. In DNA form, the CDR3 reads TGTGCCAGCAGCCCTGGACGGACTAATGCAGATACGCAGTATTTT. V is TRBV4-2 and J is TRBJ2-3; possible D gene TRBD2, 6 bases. Per germline, CDR1 LGHNA and CDR2 YNFKEQ. V was shortened by 4 bases and J by 4 bases, with 15 bases between the two germline ends. This CDR3 comprises 15 residues.